The text below deals with one T cell receptor beta chain. Its antigen is currently not known. One base away there is no much larger clone; base qualities are not given. The data derive from a study of blood T cell repertoires in COVID-19 (dated by TCRdb to 2018 to 2020). Some background on the complete study: The collaborator samples originated in the United States, Italy and Spain and spanned the acute and convalescent phases of COVID-19. The prospective study material was composed of cDNA or gDNA derived from T cells, B-cell-depleted T cells, or PBMCs. The dataset comprised deeply sampled blood TCRbeta repertoires from subjects exposed to, actively infected with, or recovered from COVID-19. The repertoires were released in a freely available public database intended as a resource for research on the immune response to SARS-CoV-2. The samples were drawn from the first 160 participants of the ongoing ImmuneRACE study and from 1,254 subjects provided by 6 global collaborators. The sample metadata nearly always contained a de-identified subject ID, COVID-19 status, age in years and sex. Where available, HLA class I and class II types were taken from metadata supplied by the sample provider and were not determined by assay-based typing.

From the germline V gene, CDR1 is SGHNT and CDR2 is YENEEA. Including cysteine and phenylalanine, the CDR3 has 17 amino acids. Of all the DNA, just the CDR3 is kept, 51 bases in frame from base 1. The germline V end is reduced by 1 base and the J end by 0 bases; junction bases left unmatched: 2. General findings and caveats noted by the study authors: How much clinical and demographic metadata was included differed by source and by participant, and the metadata was provided uncurated.

TCRbeta CDR3 regions were amplified from genomic DNA by means of the immunoSEQ Assay, a bias-controlled multiplex PCR. Regarding the original processing steps: Within the assay, amplification of reference gene primers was used to estimate how many nucleated cells each sample contained. Sequence reads were collapsed and filtered to measure the absolute abundance of every unique TCRbeta CDR3 rearrangement. For each sample, productive Simpson clonality was calculated as the square root of Simpson's diversity index across productive rearrangements. The table was pulled from immuneACCESS by TCRdb, which kept in-frame rearrangements only. Such tables lose some clones; where checked, under half of the loss comes from unresolved V genes, and the rest has no known cause. Clone size and V and J calls were adopted from that table, with D and trimming inferred from the DNA. For this sample there are approximately 180,000 clones; over 75% appear just once. The ten biggest clones cover about 9.1% of the sample.

Each collaborating institution followed its own protocols to collect whole blood in K2EDTA tubes. For TCRbeta analysis, collaborator samples were shipped as frozen whole blood, as isolated PBMCs, or as DNA extracted from either sample type. The sequenced material came from peripheral blood. This clonotype was obtained from a woman of 80 years or more with acute or convalescent COVID-19. The V and J segments used are TRBV11-3 and TRBJ2-3, with 12 bases matching TRBD2. CDR3 region: CASSLGTSGKSTDTQYF. The bases are TGTGCCAGCAGCTTAGGGACTAGCGGGAAGAGCACAGATACGCAGTATTTT.